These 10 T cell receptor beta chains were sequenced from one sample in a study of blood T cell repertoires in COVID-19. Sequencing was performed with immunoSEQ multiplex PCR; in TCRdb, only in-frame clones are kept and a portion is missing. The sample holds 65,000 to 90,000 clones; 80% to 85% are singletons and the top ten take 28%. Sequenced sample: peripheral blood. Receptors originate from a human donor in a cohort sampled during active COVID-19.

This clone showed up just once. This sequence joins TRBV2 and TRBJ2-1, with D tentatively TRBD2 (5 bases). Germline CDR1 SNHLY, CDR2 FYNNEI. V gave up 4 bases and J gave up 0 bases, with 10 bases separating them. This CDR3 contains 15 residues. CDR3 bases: TGTGCCAGCAGTGTTGAGCGGAGCTCCTACAATGAGCAGTTCTTC. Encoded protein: CASSVERSSYNEQFF.

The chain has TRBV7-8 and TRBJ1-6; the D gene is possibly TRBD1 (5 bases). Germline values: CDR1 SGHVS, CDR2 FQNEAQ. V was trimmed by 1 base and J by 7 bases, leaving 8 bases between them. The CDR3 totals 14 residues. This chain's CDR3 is CASSLVGGNSPLHF. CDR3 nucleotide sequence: TGTGCCAGCAGCTTAGTGGGGGGAAATTCACCCCTCCACTTT.

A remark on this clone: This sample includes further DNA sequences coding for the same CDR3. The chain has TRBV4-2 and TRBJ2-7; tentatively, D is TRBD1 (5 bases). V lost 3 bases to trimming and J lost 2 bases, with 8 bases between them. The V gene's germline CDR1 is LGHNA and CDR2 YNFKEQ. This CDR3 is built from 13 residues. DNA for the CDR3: TGTGCCAGCAGCCAGGGGCGAACCTACGAGCAGTACTTC. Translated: CASSQGRTYEQYF.

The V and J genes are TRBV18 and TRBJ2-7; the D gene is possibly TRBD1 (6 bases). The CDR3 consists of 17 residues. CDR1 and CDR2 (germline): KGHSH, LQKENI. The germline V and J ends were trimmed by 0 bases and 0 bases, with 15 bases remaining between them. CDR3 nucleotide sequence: TGTGCCAGCTCACCACCGGGACACAGGGTGAGCTCCTACGAGCAGTACTTC. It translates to CASSPPGHRVSSYEQYF. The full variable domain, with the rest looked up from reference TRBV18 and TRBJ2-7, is NAGVMQNPRHLVRRRGQEARLRCSPMKGHSHVYWYRQLPEEGLKFMVYLQKENIIDESGMPKERFSAEFPKEGPSILRIQQVVRGDSAAYFCASSPPGHRVSSYEQYFGPGTRLTVT.

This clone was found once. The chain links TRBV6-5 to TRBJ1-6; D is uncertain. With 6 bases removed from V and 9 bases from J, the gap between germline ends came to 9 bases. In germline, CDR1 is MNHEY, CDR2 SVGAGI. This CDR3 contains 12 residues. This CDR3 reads CASRGGSSPLHF. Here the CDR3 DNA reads TGTGCCAGCAGGGGAGGGAGTTCACCCCTCCACTTT.

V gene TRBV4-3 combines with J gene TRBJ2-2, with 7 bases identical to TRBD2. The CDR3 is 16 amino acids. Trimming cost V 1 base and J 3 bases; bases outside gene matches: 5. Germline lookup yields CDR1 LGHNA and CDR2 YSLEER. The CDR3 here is CASSQAASGYTGELFF. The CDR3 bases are TGCGCCAGCAGCCAAGCGGCTAGCGGATACACCGGGGAGCTGTTTTTT.

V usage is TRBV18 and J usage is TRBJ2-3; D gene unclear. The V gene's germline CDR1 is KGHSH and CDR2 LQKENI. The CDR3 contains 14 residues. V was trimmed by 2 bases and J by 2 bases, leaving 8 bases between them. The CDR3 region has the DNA TGTGCCAGCTCACCAGCAGGCCCCACAGATACGCAGTATTTT. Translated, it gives CASSPAGPTDTQYF.

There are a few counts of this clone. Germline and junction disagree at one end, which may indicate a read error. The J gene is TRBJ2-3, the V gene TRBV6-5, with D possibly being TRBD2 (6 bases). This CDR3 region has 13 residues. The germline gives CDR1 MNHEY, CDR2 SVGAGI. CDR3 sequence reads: CASRGDSRGLVDF. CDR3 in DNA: TGTGCCAGCAGGGGGGACTCCAGAGGGTTAGTAGATTTT.

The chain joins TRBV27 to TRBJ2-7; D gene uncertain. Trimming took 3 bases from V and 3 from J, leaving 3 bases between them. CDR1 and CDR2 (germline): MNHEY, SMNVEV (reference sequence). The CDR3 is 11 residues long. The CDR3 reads CASSFGYEQYF. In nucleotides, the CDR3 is TGTGCCAGCAGTTTCGGCTACGAGCAGTACTTC.

CDR3 bases: TGTGCCAGCAGCCAAGGTTTTAGGGCTAGCGGGGGGAAAGAGACCCAGTACTTC. This encodes CASSQGFRASGGKETQYF. The chain joins TRBV3-1 (or the pseudogene TRBV3-2) to TRBJ2-5, with 11 bases aligning to TRBD2. Germline V gene sequence: CDR1 LGHDT, CDR2 YNNKEL (reference sequence). V shed 1 base, J shed 3 bases, and the junction held 10 bases outside the gene matches. This CDR3 spans 18 amino acids.